This T cell receptor beta chain was recorded in a study of T cell responses to AZD1222 COVID-19 vaccine. Data came from immunoSEQ multiplex PCR; TCRdb stores just in-frame clones and leaves some out. The profile shows 120,000 or so clones, 85% to 90% of them singletons. Note on this clone: Its antigen is undetermined.

Overall study findings and caveats: A mostly white British donor set with more females was recruited, and clonal diversity was possibly underestimated. Recipients of AZD1222 seropositive at baseline numbered only 5 to 7. At 160-218 and 743-854, vaccine-associated CD4 TCRs were dominant, and they spanned spike.

This TCR came from an adult who received the AZD1222 COVID-19 vaccine. The input for sequencing was peripheral blood, taken 28 days after the second AZD1222 dose.

CDR3 sequence: CASSRTSQGRGGYTF. The CDR3 coding sequence is TGTGCCAGCAGCCGAACCTCACAGGGTAGAGGTGGCTACACCTTC. V gene TRBV2 combines with J gene TRBJ1-2; tentatively, D is TRBD1 (6 bases). Germline V lookup: CDR1 SNHLY, CDR2 FYNNEI. V shed 6 bases and J shed 7 bases, with 21 bases lying between them. The CDR3 runs to 15 residues.